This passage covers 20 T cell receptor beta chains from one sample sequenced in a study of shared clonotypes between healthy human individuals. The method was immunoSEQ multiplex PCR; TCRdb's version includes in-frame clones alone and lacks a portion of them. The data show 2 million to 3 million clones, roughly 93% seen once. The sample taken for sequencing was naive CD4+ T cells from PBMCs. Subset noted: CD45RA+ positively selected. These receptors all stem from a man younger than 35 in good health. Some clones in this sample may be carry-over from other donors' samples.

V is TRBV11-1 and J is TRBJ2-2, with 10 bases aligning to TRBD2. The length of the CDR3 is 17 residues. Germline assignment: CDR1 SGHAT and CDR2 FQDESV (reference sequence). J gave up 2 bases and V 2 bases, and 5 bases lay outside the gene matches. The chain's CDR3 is CASSLLAGAVNTGELFF. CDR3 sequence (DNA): TGTGCCAGCAGCTTACTAGCGGGAGCTGTTAACACCGGGGAGCTGTTTTTT. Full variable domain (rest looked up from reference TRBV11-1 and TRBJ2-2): EAEVAQSPRYKITEKSQAVAFWCDPISGHATLYWYRQILGQGPELLVQFQDESVVDDSQLPKDRFSAERLKGVDSTLKIQPAELGDSAMYLCASSLLAGAVNTGELFFGEGSRLTVL.

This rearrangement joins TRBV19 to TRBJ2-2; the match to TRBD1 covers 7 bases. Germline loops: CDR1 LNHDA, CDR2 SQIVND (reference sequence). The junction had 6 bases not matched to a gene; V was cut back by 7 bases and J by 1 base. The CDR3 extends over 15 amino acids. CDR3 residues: CASKGTALNTGELFF. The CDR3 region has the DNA TGTGCCAGTAAAGGGACAGCTTTGAACACCGGGGAGCTGTTTTTT. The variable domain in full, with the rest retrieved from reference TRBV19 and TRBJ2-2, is DGGITQSPKYLFRKEGQNVTLSCEQNLNHDAMYWYRQDPGQGLRLIYYSQIVNDFQKGDIAEGYSVSREKKESFPLTVTSAQKNPTAFYLCASKGTALNTGELFFGEGSRLTVL.

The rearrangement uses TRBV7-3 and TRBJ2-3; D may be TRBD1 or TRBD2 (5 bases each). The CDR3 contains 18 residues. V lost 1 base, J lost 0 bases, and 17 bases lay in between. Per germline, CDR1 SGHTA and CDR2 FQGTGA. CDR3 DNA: TGTGCCAGCAGCTTAAGGGGGACGTTAGTGGGGAGCACAGATACGCAGTATTTT. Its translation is CASSLRGTLVGSTDTQYF.

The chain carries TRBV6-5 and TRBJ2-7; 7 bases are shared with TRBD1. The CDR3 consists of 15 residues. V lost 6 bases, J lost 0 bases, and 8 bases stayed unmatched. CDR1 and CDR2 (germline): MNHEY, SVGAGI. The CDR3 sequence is CASRSGQVSSYEQYF. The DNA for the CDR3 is TGTGCCAGCAGGTCTGGACAGGTTAGCTCCTACGAGCAGTACTTC.

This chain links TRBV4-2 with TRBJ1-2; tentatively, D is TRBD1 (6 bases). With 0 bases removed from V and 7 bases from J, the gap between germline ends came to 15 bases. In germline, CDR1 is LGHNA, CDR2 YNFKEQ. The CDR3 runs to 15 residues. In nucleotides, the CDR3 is TGTGCCAGCAGCCAAGAATCAGTACAGGGAAGTGGCTACACCTTC. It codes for CASSQESVQGSGYTF.

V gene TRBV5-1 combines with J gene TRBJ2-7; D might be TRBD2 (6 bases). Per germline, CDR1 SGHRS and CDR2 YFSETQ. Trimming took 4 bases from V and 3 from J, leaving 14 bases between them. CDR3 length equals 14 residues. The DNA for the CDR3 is TGCGCCAGCAGCCGCACTCCCGGGGGCTACGAGCAGTACTTC. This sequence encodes CASSRTPGGYEQYF. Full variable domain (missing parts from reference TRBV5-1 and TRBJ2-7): KAGVTQTPRYLIKTRGQQVTLSCSPISGHRSVSWYQQTPGQGLQFLFEYFSETQRNKGNFPGRFSGRQFSNSRSEMNVSTLELGDSALYLCASSRTPGGYEQYFGPGTRLTVT.

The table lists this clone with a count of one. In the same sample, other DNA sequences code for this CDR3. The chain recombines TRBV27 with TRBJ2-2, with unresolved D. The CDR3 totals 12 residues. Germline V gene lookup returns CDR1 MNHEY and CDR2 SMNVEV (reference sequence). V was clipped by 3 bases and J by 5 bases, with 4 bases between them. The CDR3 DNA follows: TGTGCCAGCAGTTTTGGGACCGGGGAGCTGTTTTTT. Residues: CASSFGTGELFF.

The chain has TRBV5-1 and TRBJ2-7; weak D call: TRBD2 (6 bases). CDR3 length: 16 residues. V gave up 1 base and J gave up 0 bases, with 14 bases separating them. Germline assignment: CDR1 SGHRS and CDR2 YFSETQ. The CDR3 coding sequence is TGCGCCAGCAGCTTGTTACCGGGGGTGAGCTCCTACGAGCAGTACTTC. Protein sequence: CASSLLPGVSSYEQYF. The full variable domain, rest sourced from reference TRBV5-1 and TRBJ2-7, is KAGVTQTPRYLIKTRGQQVTLSCSPISGHRSVSWYQQTPGQGLQFLFEYFSETQRNKGNFPGRFSGRQFSNSRSEMNVSTLELGDSALYLCASSLLPGVSSYEQYFGPGTRLTVT.

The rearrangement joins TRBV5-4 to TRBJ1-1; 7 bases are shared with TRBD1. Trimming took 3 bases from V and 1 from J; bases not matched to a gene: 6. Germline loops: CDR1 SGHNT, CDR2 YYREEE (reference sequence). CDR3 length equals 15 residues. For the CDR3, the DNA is TGTGCCAGCAGCTATCCGGGACAGAGGAACACTGAAGCTTTCTTT. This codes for CASSYPGQRNTEAFF.

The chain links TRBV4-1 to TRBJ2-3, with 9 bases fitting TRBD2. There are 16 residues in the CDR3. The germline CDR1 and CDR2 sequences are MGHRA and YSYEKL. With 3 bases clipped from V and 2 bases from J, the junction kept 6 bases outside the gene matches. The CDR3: CASSHGTSRFTDTQYF. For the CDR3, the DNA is TGCGCCAGCAGCCATGGGACTAGCAGATTCACAGATACGCAGTATTTT.

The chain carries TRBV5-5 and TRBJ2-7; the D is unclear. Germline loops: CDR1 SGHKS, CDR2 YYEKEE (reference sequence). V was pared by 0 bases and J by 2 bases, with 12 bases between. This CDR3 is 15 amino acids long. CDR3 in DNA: TGTGCCAGCAGCTTGGCCGGCAGGTCCACCTACGAGCAGTACTTC. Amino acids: CASSLAGRSTYEQYF.

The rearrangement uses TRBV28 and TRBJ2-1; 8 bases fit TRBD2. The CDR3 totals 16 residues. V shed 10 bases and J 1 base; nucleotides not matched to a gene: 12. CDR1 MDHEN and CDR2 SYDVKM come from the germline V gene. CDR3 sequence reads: CATSAGGGWSYNEQFF. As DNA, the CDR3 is TGTGCCACTTCGGCCGGGGGGGGTTGGTCCTACAATGAGCAGTTCTTC.

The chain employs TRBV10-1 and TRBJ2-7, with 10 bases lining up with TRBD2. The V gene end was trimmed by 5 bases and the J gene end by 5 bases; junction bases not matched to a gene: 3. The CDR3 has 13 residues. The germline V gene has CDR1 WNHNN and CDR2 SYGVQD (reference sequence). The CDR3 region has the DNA TGCGCCAGCAGTCGTCTAGCGGGAGACGAGCAGTACTTC. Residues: CASSRLAGDEQYF.

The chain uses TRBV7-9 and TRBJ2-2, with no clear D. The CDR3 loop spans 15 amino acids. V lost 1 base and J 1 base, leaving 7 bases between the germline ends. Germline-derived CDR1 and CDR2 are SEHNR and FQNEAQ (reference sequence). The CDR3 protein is CASSLVGGNTGELFF. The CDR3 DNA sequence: TGTGCCAGCAGCTTAGTCGGCGGGAACACCGGGGAGCTGTTTTTT.

The CDR3 DNA sequence: TGTGCCAGCTCAGGACCGGTGGACAATGAGCAGTTCTTC. It yields the protein CASSGPVDNEQFF. The chain uses TRBV18 and TRBJ2-1, with D uncertain. The CDR3 spans 13 residues. Germline V lookup: CDR1 KGHSH, CDR2 LQKENI. V was clipped by 5 bases and J by 5 bases, with 10 bases between them.

The CDR3 DNA follows: TGTGCCTGGAGTATGGCCACTGAAGCTTTCTTT. It specifies CAWSMATEAFF. The gene calls are TRBV30 and TRBJ1-1; D unclear. Germline loops: CDR1 GTSNPN, CDR2 SVGIG (reference sequence). V was pared by 2 bases and J by 4 bases, with 5 bases between. The CDR3 extends over 11 amino acids.

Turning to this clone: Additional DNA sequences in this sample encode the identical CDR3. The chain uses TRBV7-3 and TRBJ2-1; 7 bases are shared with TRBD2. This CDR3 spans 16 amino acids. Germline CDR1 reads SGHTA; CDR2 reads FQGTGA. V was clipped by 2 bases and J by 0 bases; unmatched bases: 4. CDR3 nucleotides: TGTGCCAGCAGCTTATTGGGCGGGAGCTCCTACAATGAGCAGTTCTTC. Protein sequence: CASSLLGGSSYNEQFF.

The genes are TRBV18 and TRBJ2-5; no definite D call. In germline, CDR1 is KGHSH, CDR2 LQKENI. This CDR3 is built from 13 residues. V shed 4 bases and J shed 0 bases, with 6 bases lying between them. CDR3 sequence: CASSQDNQETQYF. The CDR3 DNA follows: TGTGCCAGCTCACAAGACAACCAAGAGACCCAGTACTTC.

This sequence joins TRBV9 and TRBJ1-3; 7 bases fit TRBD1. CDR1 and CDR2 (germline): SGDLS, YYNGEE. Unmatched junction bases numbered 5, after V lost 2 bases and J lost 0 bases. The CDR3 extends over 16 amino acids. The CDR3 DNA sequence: TGTGCCAGCAGCGTTCTCGGGACAGCCTCTGGAAACACCATATATTTT. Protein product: CASSVLGTASGNTIYF. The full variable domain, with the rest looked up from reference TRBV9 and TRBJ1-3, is DSGVTQTPKHLITATGQRVTLRCSPRSGDLSVYWYQQSLDQGLQFLIQYYNGEERAKGNILERFSAQQFPDLHSELNLSSLELGDSALYFCASSVLGTASGNTIYFGEGSWLTVV.

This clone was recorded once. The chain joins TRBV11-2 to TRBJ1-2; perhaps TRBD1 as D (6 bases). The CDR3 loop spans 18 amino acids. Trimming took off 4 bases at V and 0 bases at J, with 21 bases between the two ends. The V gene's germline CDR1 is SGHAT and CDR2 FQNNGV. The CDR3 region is CASSYPGTTKTANYGYTF. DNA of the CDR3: TGTGCCAGCAGCTACCCCGGGACAACGAAAACAGCTAACTATGGCTACACCTTC.